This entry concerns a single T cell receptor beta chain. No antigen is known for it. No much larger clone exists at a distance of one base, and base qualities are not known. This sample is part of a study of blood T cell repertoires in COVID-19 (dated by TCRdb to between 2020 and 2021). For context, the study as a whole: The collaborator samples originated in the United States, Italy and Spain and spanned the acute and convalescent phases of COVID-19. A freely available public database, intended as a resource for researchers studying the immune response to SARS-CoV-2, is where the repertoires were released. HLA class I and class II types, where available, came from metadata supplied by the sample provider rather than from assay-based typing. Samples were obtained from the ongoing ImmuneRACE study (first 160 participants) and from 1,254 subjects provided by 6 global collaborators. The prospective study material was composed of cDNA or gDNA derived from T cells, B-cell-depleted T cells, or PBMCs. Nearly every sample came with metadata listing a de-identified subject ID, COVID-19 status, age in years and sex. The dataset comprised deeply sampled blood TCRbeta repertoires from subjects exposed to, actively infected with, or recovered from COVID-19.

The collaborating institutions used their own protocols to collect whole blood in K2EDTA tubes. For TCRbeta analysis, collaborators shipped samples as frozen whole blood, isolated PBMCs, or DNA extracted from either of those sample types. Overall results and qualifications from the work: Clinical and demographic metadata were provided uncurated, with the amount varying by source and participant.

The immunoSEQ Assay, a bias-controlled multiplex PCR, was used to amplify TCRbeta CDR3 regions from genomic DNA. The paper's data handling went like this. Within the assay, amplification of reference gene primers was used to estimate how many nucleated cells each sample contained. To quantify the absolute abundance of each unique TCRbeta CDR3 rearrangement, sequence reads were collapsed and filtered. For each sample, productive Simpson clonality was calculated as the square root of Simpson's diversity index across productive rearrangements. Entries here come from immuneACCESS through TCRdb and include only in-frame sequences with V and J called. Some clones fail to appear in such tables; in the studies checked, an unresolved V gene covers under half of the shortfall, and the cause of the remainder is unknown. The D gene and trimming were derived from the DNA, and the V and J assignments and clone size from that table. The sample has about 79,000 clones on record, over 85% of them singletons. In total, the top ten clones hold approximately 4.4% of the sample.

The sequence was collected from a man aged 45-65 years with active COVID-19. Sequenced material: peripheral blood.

The CDR3 reads CASSLLGQGYGYTF. The DNA is as follows: TGTGCCAGCAGCTTATTGGGACAGGGGTATGGCTACACCTTC. In this chain, TRBV11-3 is recombined with TRBJ1-2, with 10 central nucleotides matching TRBD1. The CDR3 sequence holds 14 residues, the cysteine and phenylalanine included. This entry keeps only the CDR3 DNA: 42 bases, framed from base 1. V has 2 bases trimmed and J has 5 bases trimmed; junction bases matching no gene number 2. The germline V gene provides CDR1 SGHNT and CDR2 YENEEA. With the portions outside the CDR3 filled from the reference TRBV11-3 and TRBJ1-2 genes, the complete variable region becomes EAGVVQSPRYKIIEKKQPVAFWCNPISGHNTLYWYLQNLGQGPELLIRYENEEAVDDSQLPKDRFSAERLKGVDSTLKIQPAELGDSAVYLCASSLLGQGYGYTFGSGTRLTVV.